This TCR beta chain came from a study of cytomegalovirus exposure and HLA in healthy donors. Turning to the study itself: Among the roughly 400 genotyped donors, 70% to 90% were placed in the Caucasian-associated ancestry cluster.

The germline CDR1 and CDR2 sequences are SGHRS and YFSETQ. Between the trimmed V and J ends, which lost 0 bases and 3 bases, there was a span of 18 bases. This CDR3 has 17 amino acids. The study's findings and limits: At a 0.05 false discovery rate, a later analysis found approximately 15,000 TCR beta sequences to be associated with HLA alleles. TRBV6-2, TRBV6-3 and some other V segments were unresolvable in 87-base-pair reads.

On this clone: The antigen remains unidentified.

PCR used 60 Vbeta primers and 13 Jbeta primers. Using immunoSEQ multiplex PCR, the repertoire was profiled, and TCRdb retains in-frame clones only, with some absent. In the table there are 150,000 to 200,000 clones, around four fifths of which are singletons. The receptor's source is a woman between 50 and 59 years old in good health and CMV-seropositive. The chain combines TRBV5-1 with TRBJ1-1, with D perhaps matching TRBD1 (6 bases). Sequencing was performed on PBMCs. In DNA, the CDR3 is TGCGCCAGCAGCTTGGGGGGCGCCGGGGGGGGCGACACTGAAGCTTTCTTT. It codes for CASSLGGAGGGDTEAFF.